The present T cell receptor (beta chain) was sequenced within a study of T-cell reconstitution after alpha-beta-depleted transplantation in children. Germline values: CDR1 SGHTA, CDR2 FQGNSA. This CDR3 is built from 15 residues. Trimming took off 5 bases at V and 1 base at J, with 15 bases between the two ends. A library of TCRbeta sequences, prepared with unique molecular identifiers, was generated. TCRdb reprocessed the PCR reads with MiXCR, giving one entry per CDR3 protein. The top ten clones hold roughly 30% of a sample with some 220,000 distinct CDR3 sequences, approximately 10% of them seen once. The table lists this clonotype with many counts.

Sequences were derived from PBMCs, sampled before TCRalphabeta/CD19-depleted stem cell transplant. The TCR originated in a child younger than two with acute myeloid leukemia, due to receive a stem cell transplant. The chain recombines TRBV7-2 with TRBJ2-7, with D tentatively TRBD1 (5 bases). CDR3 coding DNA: TGTGCCAGCAGCCCGACGGCAGGGCTTTCCTACGAGCAGTACTTC. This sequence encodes CASSPTAGLSYEQYF.